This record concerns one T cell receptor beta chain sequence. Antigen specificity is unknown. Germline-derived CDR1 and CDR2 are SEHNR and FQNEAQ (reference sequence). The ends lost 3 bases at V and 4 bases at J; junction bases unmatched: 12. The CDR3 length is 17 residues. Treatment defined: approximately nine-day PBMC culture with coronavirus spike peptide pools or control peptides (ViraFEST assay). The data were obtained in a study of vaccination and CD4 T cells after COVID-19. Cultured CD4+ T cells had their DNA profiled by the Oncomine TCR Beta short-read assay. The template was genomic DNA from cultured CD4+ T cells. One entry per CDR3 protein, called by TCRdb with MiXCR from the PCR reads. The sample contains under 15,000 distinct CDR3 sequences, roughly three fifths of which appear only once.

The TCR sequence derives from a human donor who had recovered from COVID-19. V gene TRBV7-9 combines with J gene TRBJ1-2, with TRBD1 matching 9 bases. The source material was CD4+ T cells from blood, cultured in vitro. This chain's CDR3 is CASSFPPLQGASYGYTF. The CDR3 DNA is TGTGCCAGCAGCTTTCCCCCCCTACAGGGGGCAAGCTATGGCTACACCTTC.